The 24 T cell receptor beta chains given below trace back to one sample, sequenced in a study of T cell changes during pregnancy in multiple sclerosis. Repertoires were generated with immunoSEQ multiplex PCR, while TCRdb's copy carries only in-frame clones and drops some. The sample carries around 50,000 clones, 85% to 95% recorded once. The sample here was CD4+ T cells from peripheral blood mononuclear cells, taken in the third trimester of pregnancy. These receptors came from a female donor with multiple sclerosis, enrolled in a pregnancy study.

This clone was seen just once. This sequence joins TRBV6-1 and TRBJ2-7; D might be TRBD1 (6 bases). V shed 5 bases and J shed 2 bases, with 13 bases lying between them. The CDR3 is made up of 14 amino acids. Germline V gene sequence: CDR1 MNHNS, CDR2 SASEGT. DNA of the CDR3: TGTGCCAGCAGTACCTACAGGGCGCCCTACGAGCAGTACTTC. Protein product: CASSTYRAPYEQYF.

The rearrangement joins TRBV7-2 to TRBJ2-7; TRBD1 is a possible D gene (7 bases). The CDR3 has 15 residues. V was pared by 2 bases and J by 5 bases, with 16 bases between. Germline CDR1 is SGHTA and CDR2 is FQGNSA. The chain's CDR3 is CASSLRAGGPNEQYF. As DNA, the CDR3 is TGTGCCAGCAGCTTACGGGCAGGGGGGCCCAACGAGCAGTACTTC.

The rearrangement links TRBV5-1 to TRBJ2-5; D gene ambiguous. The germline CDR1 and CDR2 sequences are SGHRS and YFSETQ. Trimming shortened V by 0 bases and J by 5 bases, and 8 bases separated the two germline ends. The CDR3 consists of 13 residues. Here the CDR3 DNA reads TGCGCCAGCAGCTTGGCCGATAGTGAGACCCAGTACTTC. Its protein product is CASSLADSETQYF.

This sequence joins TRBV9 and TRBJ1-3; weak D call: TRBD1 (6 bases). CDR3 length: 15 residues. Looked up from germline, CDR1 is SGDLS and CDR2 is YYNGEE. Trimming cost V 3 bases and J 3 bases, with 13 bases left between them. The CDR3 loop reads CASSARTEFGNTIYF. CDR3 DNA: TGTGCCAGCAGCGCCAGGACAGAATTTGGAAACACCATATATTTT.

The chain carries TRBV5-1 and TRBJ1-2; 7 bases are a match to TRBD1. The V gene end was trimmed by 4 bases and the J gene end by 5 bases; junction bases not matched to a gene: 8. This CDR3 region has 14 residues. The germline gives CDR1 SGHRS, CDR2 YFSETQ. The DNA of the CDR3 is TGCGCCAGCAGCCACCGGACAGGAGAATATGGCTACACCTTC. Its protein product is CASSHRTGEYGYTF.

As DNA, the CDR3 is TGTGCCAGCAGCCCCCAGGCGGGAGGGATTGGAACGCAGTATTTT. Protein sequence: CASSPQAGGIGTQYF. The chain is built from TRBV11-1 and TRBJ2-3; 9 nucleotides align to TRBD2. Germline V gene lookup returns CDR1 SGHAT and CDR2 FQDESV (reference sequence). With 5 bases clipped from V and 9 bases from J, the junction kept 12 bases outside the gene matches. The CDR3 contains 15 residues.

The gene calls are TRBV5-1 and TRBJ2-7, with a possible D match to TRBD2 (5 bases). V shed 0 bases and J shed 5 bases, with 9 bases lying between them. The CDR3 contains 13 residues. The germline CDR1 and CDR2 sequences are SGHRS and YFSETQ. In DNA, the CDR3 is TGCGCCAGCAGCTTGGTGCGGGCCAACGAGCAGTACTTC. This codes for CASSLVRANEQYF.

This sequence joins TRBV27 and TRBJ2-2; TRBD1 might be the D (6 bases). Trimming pared 5 bases from V and 1 base from J, leaving 11 bases between. Looked up from germline, CDR1 is MNHEY and CDR2 is SMNVEV (reference sequence). The CDR3 is made up of 15 amino acids. The CDR3 nucleotides are TGTGCCAGCAGTCTAGTACAGGGGAACACCGGGGAGCTGTTTTTT. Translated: CASSLVQGNTGELFF.

V and J are TRBV5-1 and TRBJ2-2; D uncertain. This CDR3 comprises 14 residues. Per germline, CDR1 SGHRS and CDR2 YFSETQ. The germline V and J ends were trimmed by 7 bases and 2 bases, with 12 bases remaining between them. The CDR3 DNA follows: TGCGCCAGCTCTCAGGAAACAAACACCGGGGAGCTGTTTTTT. Translating it yields CASSQETNTGELFF.

This clone was recorded a few times. The J gene is TRBJ2-7, the V gene TRBV25-1; 11 bases map to TRBD2. The CDR3 has 15 residues. CDR1 is MGHDK and CDR2 is SYGVNS in the germline V gene. Trimming removed 5 bases from V and 5 bases from J; junction bases left unmatched: 8. The CDR3 region is CASSPLTSGSDEQYF. The CDR3, as DNA: TGTGCCAGCAGTCCCCTTACTAGCGGGAGTGACGAGCAGTACTTC.

The chain links TRBV7-2 to TRBJ2-1, with TRBD2 matching over 11 bases. The germline V gene has CDR1 SGHTA and CDR2 FQGNSA. J was trimmed by 0 bases and V by 2 bases; bases with no gene match: 3. The length of the CDR3 is 17 residues. The CDR3 spells CASSLTSGGVSYNEQFF. The CDR3 coding sequence is TGTGCCAGCAGCTTAACTAGCGGGGGAGTCTCCTACAATGAGCAGTTCTTC. The whole variable domain, remainder taken from reference TRBV7-2 and TRBJ2-1, is GAGVSQSPSNKVTEKGKDVELRCDPISGHTALYWYRQSLGQGLEFLIYFQGNSAPDKSGLPSDRFSAERTGGSVSTLTIQRTQQEDSAVYLCASSLTSGGVSYNEQFFGPGTRLTVL.

The chain combines TRBV11-2 with TRBJ2-4, with 7 bases lining up with TRBD1. The CDR3 sequence is 16 residues long. The V gene end was trimmed by 1 base and the J gene end by 9 bases; junction bases not matched to a gene: 12. CDR1 SGHAT and CDR2 FQNNGV come from the germline V gene. CDR3: CASSLGDSPFLPIQYF. CDR3 nucleotide sequence: TGTGCCAGCAGCTTAGGGGACAGTCCCTTTTTGCCCATTCAGTACTTC.

The rearrangement uses TRBV28 and TRBJ1-2, with 7 bases fitting TRBD1. J lost 4 bases, V lost 4 bases, and 15 bases had no gene match. The CDR3 totals 17 residues. Germline loops: CDR1 MDHEN, CDR2 SYDVKM. In nucleotides, the CDR3 is TGTGCCAGCAGTTCCACCCGTACAGGGGAAAGGAGCTATGGCTACACCTTC. Its protein is CASSSTRTGERSYGYTF.

This rearrangement joins TRBV6-1 to TRBJ2-7, with 8 bases aligning to TRBD1. CDR3 length: 15 amino acids. Trimming removed 4 bases from V and 6 bases from J; junction bases left unmatched: 11. Germline lookup yields CDR1 MNHNS and CDR2 SASEGT. The CDR3 loop reads CASSATGAALLEQYF. The CDR3 bases are TGTGCCAGCAGTGCGACAGGGGCCGCCCTCCTCGAGCAGTACTTC.

CDR3 bases: TGTGCCAGCAGTTGGGGGGAGAACACTGAAGCTTTCTTT. It is translated as CASSWGENTEAFF. The chain employs TRBV28 and TRBJ1-1; weak D call: TRBD1 (5 bases). The germline gives CDR1 MDHEN, CDR2 SYDVKM. The CDR3 is made up of 13 amino acids. V gave up 4 bases and J gave up 1 base, with 7 bases separating them.

The chain employs TRBV5-4 and TRBJ1-4; 7 bases align to TRBD1. Germline V gene lookup returns CDR1 SGHNT and CDR2 YYREEE (reference sequence). V shed 4 bases, J shed 7 bases, and the junction held 13 bases outside the gene matches. The CDR3 has 16 residues. For the CDR3, the DNA is TGTGCCAGCAGCCCTGGTGCCTTACGGGACAGTGAAAAACTGTTTTTT. This translates into CASSPGALRDSEKLFF.

This chain uses TRBV5-4 with TRBJ2-6; TRBD1 aligns across 8 bases. The germline gives CDR1 SGHNT, CDR2 YYREEE (reference sequence). J lost 0 bases, V lost 4 bases, and 9 bases had no gene match. This CDR3 region has 18 residues. In DNA, the CDR3 is TGTGCCAGCAGCATCGGACAGGGTTTTTCCTCTGGGGCCAACGTCCTGACTTTC. Protein sequence: CASSIGQGFSSGANVLTF.

The chain links TRBV7-3 to TRBJ2-1; 12 nucleotides agree with TRBD2. Per the germline V gene, CDR1 is SGHTA and CDR2 is FQGTGA. The CDR3 length is 18 residues. J was trimmed by 4 bases and V by 5 bases; bases with no gene match: 12. The CDR3 nucleotides read TGTGCCAGCAGCCCCCGGGCTAGCGGGAGGGCCGGGTACAATGAGCAGTTCTTC. It specifies CASSPRASGRAGYNEQFF. Complete variable domain (other parts from reference TRBV7-3 and TRBJ2-1): GAGVSQTPSNKVTEKGKYVELRCDPISGHTALYWYRQSLGQGPEFLIYFQGTGAADDSGLPNDRFFAVRPEGSVSTLKIQRTERGDSAVYLCASSPRASGRAGYNEQFFGPGTRLTVL.

The chain uses TRBV5-8 and TRBJ1-1; D is uncertain. Trimming stripped 2 bases from V and 4 bases from J, with 12 bases between. The CDR3 has 14 residues. CDR1 SGHTS and CDR2 YDEGEE come from the germline V gene. The CDR3 spells CASSLGSPATEAFF. CDR3 DNA sequence: TGTGCCAGCAGCTTAGGGAGTCCGGCCACTGAAGCTTTCTTT. The variable domain in full, completed from reference TRBV5-8 and TRBJ1-1, reads EAGVTQSPTHLIKTRGQQATLRCSPISGHTSVYWYQQALGLGLQFLLWYDEGEERNRGNFPPRFSGRQFPNYSSELNVNALELEDSALYLCASSLGSPATEAFFGQGTRLTVV.

The chain combines TRBV4-3 with TRBJ1-2; D is unresolved. Germline assignment: CDR1 LGHNA and CDR2 YSLEER. CDR3 size: 14 residues. V lost 4 bases and J 4 bases, leaving 13 bases between the germline ends. CDR3 sequence reads: CASSRVLHVYGYTF. DNA of the CDR3: TGCGCCAGCAGCCGAGTACTACACGTCTATGGCTACACCTTC.

This chain connects TRBV6-6 to TRBJ2-1; 8 positions agree with TRBD1. The CDR3 is made up of 14 amino acids. Germline CDR1 is MNHNY and CDR2 is SVGAGI (reference sequence). V trimming: 2 bases; J trimming: 6 bases; junction bases outside the gene matches: 3. CDR3 amino acids: CASSYPGTGNEQFF. DNA of the CDR3: TGTGCCAGCAGTTACCCCGGGACAGGCAATGAGCAGTTCTTC.

The gene calls are TRBV25-1 and TRBJ2-5, with TRBD2 as a possible D gene (6 bases). The J call may be faulty, since TRBJ2-7 better matches the DNA end. The CDR3 covers 14 residues. Germline V CDR1 and CDR2: MGHDK, SYGVNS. The CDR3 bases are TGTGCCAGCAGTGAACGAGGGACTTTTTACGAGCAGTACTTC. This translates into CASSERGTFYEQYF.

The chain is built from TRBV7-3 and TRBJ2-1; 8 bases match TRBD2. V lost 5 bases and J lost 9; bases outside the gene matches: 15. This CDR3 spans 16 amino acids. The germline V gene encodes CDR1 SGHTA and CDR2 FQGTGA. The CDR3 spells CASSPSPGLAAGEQFF. CDR3 DNA: TGTGCCAGCAGCCCATCCCCCGGACTAGCCGCGGGTGAGCAGTTCTTC.

The CDR3 coding sequence is TGTGCCAGCAGTTATGGGTTCGGCCAGTCAGGAGAGCAGTACTTC. Translating gives CASSYGFGQSGEQYF. This chain connects TRBV6-5 to TRBJ2-7; D is ambiguous. Germline CDR1 and CDR2: MNHEY and SVGAGI. V was shortened by 3 bases and J by 7 bases, with 19 bases between the two germline ends. This CDR3 is 15 amino acids long.